The 17 T cell receptor beta chains below were found in one sample sequenced in a study of T cells after yellow fever vaccination. TCRdb reprocessed the 5' RACE reads with MiXCR, giving one entry per CDR3 protein. This table has around 600,000 distinct CDR3 sequences, about 12% appearing once. The sequencing used PBMCs, collected on the day of the yellow fever booster vaccination. All receptors derive from a man between 25 and 39 years old who received the YFV17D yellow fever vaccine.

This clonotype came up once. The rearrangement uses TRBV28 and TRBJ1-4; D unresolved. Per the germline V gene, CDR1 is MDHEN and CDR2 is SYDVKM. Trimming took off 6 bases at V and 7 bases at J, with 9 bases between the two ends. The CDR3 contains 12 residues. Here the CDR3 reads CASSHRVEKLFF. The CDR3 DNA sequence: TGTGCCAGCAGCCACCGGGTTGAAAAACTGTTTTTT.

J is TRBJ2-2 and V is TRBV29-1, with 7 nucleotides matching TRBD2. The CDR3 extends over 14 amino acids. J lost 4 bases, V lost 6 bases, and 8 bases had no gene match. Germline-derived CDR1 and CDR2 are SQVTM and ANQGSEA. The CDR3 DNA follows: TGCAGCGTACCTAGCGGCCGAGGCACCGGGGAGCTGTTTTTT. Its protein product is CSVPSGRGTGELFF.

This clonotype showed up just a few times. The chain carries TRBV19 and TRBJ2-7, with TRBD2 identical over 7 bases. This CDR3 has 15 residues. V shed 3 bases and J 0 bases; nucleotides not matched to a gene: 5. Germline CDR1 is LNHDA and CDR2 is SQIVND (reference sequence). CDR3 DNA sequence: TGTGCCAGTAGTATTGGTCCTAGCGGCTCCTACGAGCAGTACTTC. It is translated as CASSIGPSGSYEQYF.

The chain is built from TRBV15 and TRBJ1-3; D unresolved. V was trimmed by 1 base and J by 2 bases, leaving 9 bases between them. Germline lookup yields CDR1 LNHNV and CDR2 YYDKDF (reference sequence). The length of the CDR3 is 15 residues. The CDR3 sequence is CATSRGADTGNTIYF. As DNA, the CDR3 is TGTGCCACCAGCAGAGGGGCAGATACTGGAAACACCATATATTTT.

This clonotype has just a few counts. The CDR3 reads CASSLAGAGRGPDTQYF. Written as DNA, the CDR3 is TGTGCCAGCAGCTTAGCCGGGGCAGGGAGAGGACCAGATACGCAGTATTTT. The V and J genes are TRBV7-8 and TRBJ2-3, with D perhaps assigned TRBD1 or TRBD2 (5 bases each). Trimming pared 0 bases from V and 4 bases from J, leaving 17 bases between. Germline CDR1 SGHVS, CDR2 FQNEAQ. The CDR3 covers 17 residues.

The V and J genes are TRBV28 and TRBJ1-6; no reliable D call. V gave up 2 bases and J gave up 7 bases, with 9 bases separating them. This CDR3 has 14 residues. Germline CDR1 MDHEN, CDR2 SYDVKM. This CDR3 reads CASSLRAVNSPLHF. The CDR3, as DNA: TGTGCCAGCAGTTTAAGGGCGGTCAATTCACCCCTCCACTTT.

This clonotype came up a few times. The genes are TRBV15 and TRBJ2-1, with 9 bases identical to TRBD1. Per germline, CDR1 LNHNV and CDR2 YYDKDF (reference sequence). Unmatched junction bases numbered 2, after V lost 5 bases and J lost 0 bases. This CDR3 comprises 15 residues. CDR3 nucleotide sequence: TGTGCCACCAGCTTGGGACAGGGCTCCTACAATGAGCAGTTCTTC. Translated, it gives CATSLGQGSYNEQFF. The variable domain in full, completed from reference TRBV15 and TRBJ2-1, reads DAMVIQNPRYQVTQFGKPVTLSCSQTLNHNVMYWYQQKSSQAPKLLFHYYDKDFNNEADTPDNFQSRRPNTSFCFLDIRSPGLGDTAMYLCATSLGQGSYNEQFFGPGTRLTVL.

This rearrangement joins TRBV24-1 to TRBJ2-7; 8 bases map to TRBD1. This CDR3 has 14 residues. The V and J ends lost 5 bases and 6 bases, in that order; junction bases with no gene match: 8. Germline V gives CDR1 KGHDR, CDR2 SFDVKD. The CDR3 spells CATSGGQEGGEQYF. The CDR3 nucleotides are TGTGCCACCAGTGGGGGACAGGAAGGGGGCGAGCAGTACTTC.

There are a few counts of this clonotype. The chain is built from TRBV18 and TRBJ2-7; D remains unclear. The V and J ends lost 0 bases and 0 bases respectively, with 6 bases between them. This CDR3 has 14 amino acids. In germline, CDR1 is KGHSH, CDR2 LQKENI. The CDR3 sequence: CASSPPATSYEQYF. CDR3 nucleotide sequence: TGTGCCAGCTCACCACCGGCGACCTCCTACGAGCAGTACTTC.

The rearrangement uses TRBV28 and TRBJ2-5; the D call may be TRBD1 or TRBD2 (5 bases each). The CDR3 loop spans 14 amino acids. V dropped 9 bases and J dropped 5 bases, with 19 bases sitting between them. Germline CDR1 MDHEN, CDR2 SYDVKM. The CDR3 loop is CASRNGGSSETQYF. The CDR3 DNA follows: TGTGCCAGTCGAAATGGGGGTAGTTCGGAGACCCAGTACTTC. Variable domain in full (rest from reference TRBV28 and TRBJ2-5): DVKVTQSSRYLVKRTGEKVFLECVQDMDHENMFWYRQDPGLGLRLIYFSYDVKMKEKGDIPEGYSVSREKKERFSLILESASTNQTSMYLCASRNGGSSETQYFGPGTRLLVL.

In this sample, this clonotype turned up many times. J is TRBJ2-7 and V is TRBV20-1; D is possibly TRBD1 (5 bases). Germline V gene lookup returns CDR1 DFQATT and CDR2 SNEGSKA (reference sequence). The length of the CDR3 is 14 residues. Here the CDR3 DNA reads TGCAGCCACGTTCCGACAGCCCGTTCCTACGAGCAGTACTTC. Translating gives CSHVPTARSYEQYF.

The rearrangement uses TRBV7-6 and TRBJ2-1, with 8 bases identical to TRBD2. V dropped 0 bases and J dropped 6; count of bases not matched to a gene: 4. Germline CDR1 and CDR2: SGHVS and FNYEAQ. CDR3 size: 15 residues. CDR3 amino acids: CASSLAGTRGNEQFF. The CDR3 coding sequence is TGTGCCAGCAGCTTAGCAGGGACTAGAGGCAATGAGCAGTTCTTC.

The chain has TRBV7-3 and TRBJ2-1; 14 bases are shared with TRBD2. The CDR3 loop spans 16 amino acids. The V segment lost 2 bases and the J segment 6 bases; nucleotides outside the gene matches: 3. Per the germline V gene, CDR1 is SGHTA and CDR2 is FQGTGA. CDR3 nucleotide sequence: TGTGCCAGCAGCTTAGGGACTAGCGGGAGTTTCAATGAGCAGTTCTTC. This sequence encodes CASSLGTSGSFNEQFF.

J is TRBJ1-5 and V is TRBV7-2, with a possible D match to TRBD1 (6 bases). Trimming cost V 1 base and J 4 bases, with 11 bases left between them. The CDR3 runs to 15 residues. CDR1 and CDR2 (germline): SGHTA, FQGNSA. The CDR3 DNA reads as TGTGCCAGCAGCTTAGGGGGGGGCGCGAATCAGCCCCAGCATTTT. Translating it yields CASSLGGGANQPQHF. Using reference TRBV7-2 and TRBJ1-5 for the parts outside the CDR3, the full variable domain is GAGVSQSPSNKVTEKGKDVELRCDPISGHTALYWYRQSLGQGLEFLIYFQGNSAPDKSGLPSDRFSAERTGGSVSTLTIQRTQQEDSAVYLCASSLGGGANQPQHFGDGTRLSIL.

The table lists this clonotype with a few counts. The V gene is TRBV3-1, the J gene TRBJ2-7, with D perhaps matching TRBD2 (6 bases). The germline CDR1 and CDR2 sequences are LGHDT and YNNKEL (reference sequence). Trimming pared 1 base from V and 4 bases from J, leaving 14 bases between. The CDR3 spans 15 residues. CDR3 in DNA: TGTGCCAGCAGCCAAGTTGGGACTCCCGCTTACGAGCAGTACTTC. It yields the protein CASSQVGTPAYEQYF.

The chain has TRBV10-2 and TRBJ2-2, with TRBD2 matching 8 bases. This CDR3 spans 16 amino acids. The trim removed 4 bases at V and 1 base at J, leaving 5 bases unmatched. Germline loops: CDR1 WSHSY, CDR2 SAAADI. As DNA, the CDR3 is TGCGCCAGCAGTGGCTTTCTAGCGGGGAACACCGGGGAGCTGTTTTTT. Amino acid sequence: CASSGFLAGNTGELFF.

Many counts were recorded for this clonotype. This chain links TRBV6-5 with TRBJ2-3, with TRBD2 matching 13 bases. Trimming took 2 bases from V and 5 from J; bases not matched to a gene: 4. The CDR3 runs 16 residues. Per the germline V gene, CDR1 is MNHEY and CDR2 is SVGAGI. The CDR3: CASSYTSGRAQDTQYF. CDR3 DNA sequence: TGTGCCAGCAGTTACACTAGCGGGAGGGCCCAAGATACGCAGTATTTT.